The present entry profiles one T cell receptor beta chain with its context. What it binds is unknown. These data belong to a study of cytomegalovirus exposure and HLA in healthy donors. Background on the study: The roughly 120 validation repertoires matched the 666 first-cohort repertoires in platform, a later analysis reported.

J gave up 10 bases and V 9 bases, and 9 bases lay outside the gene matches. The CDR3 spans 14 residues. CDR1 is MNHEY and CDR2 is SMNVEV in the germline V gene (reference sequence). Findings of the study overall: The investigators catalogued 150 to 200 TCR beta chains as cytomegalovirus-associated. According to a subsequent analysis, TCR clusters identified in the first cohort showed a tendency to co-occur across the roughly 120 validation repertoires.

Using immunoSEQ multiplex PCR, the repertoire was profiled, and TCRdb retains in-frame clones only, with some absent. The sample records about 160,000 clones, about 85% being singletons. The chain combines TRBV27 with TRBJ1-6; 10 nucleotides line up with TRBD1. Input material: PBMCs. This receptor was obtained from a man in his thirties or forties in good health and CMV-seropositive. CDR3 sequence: CASSGQGLRSPLHF. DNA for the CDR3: TGTGCCAGTTCGGGACAGGGGCTGCGGTCACCCCTCCACTTT.